What follows are 20 T cell receptor beta chains derived from one specimen sequenced in a study of response to subunit inactivated influenza vaccine. TCRdb analysed the RT-PCR reads with MiXCR anew, one entry per CDR3 protein. The sample shows roughly 550,000 distinct CDR3 sequences, around a quarter of them seen only once. This sample also appeared in a second study, on T cells expressing NK-cell markers. This second study says: For TCR beta, cDNA was produced by 5'RACE template switching with UMIs.

The material sequenced was CD4+ T cells sorted from PBMCs, taken 12 days after vaccination. The receptors shown here come from a man aged 45-65 years who received an inactivated influenza vaccine.

This clonotype appeared many times. This chain links TRBV5-1 with TRBJ2-7; a possible D gene is TRBD2 (5 bases). Looked up from germline, CDR1 is SGHRS and CDR2 is YFSETQ. Deletions cut 7 bases from V and 1 base from J, with 15 bases between. The CDR3 has 14 amino acids. The CDR3, as DNA: TGCGCCAGCTGCGTATCAGAGGGTTCCTACGAGCAGTACTTC. It yields the protein CASCVSEGSYEQYF.

In its sample, this clonotype was seen a few times. This chain uses TRBV7-9 with TRBJ2-1; D possibly matches TRBD1 or TRBD2 (5 bases each). Germline assignment: CDR1 SEHNR and CDR2 FQNEAQ (reference sequence). V lost 10 bases to trimming and J lost 0 bases, with 13 bases between them. The CDR3 is made up of 14 amino acids. This CDR3 reads CATRAGSSYNEQFF. The CDR3 DNA is TGTGCCACCAGGGCGGGTAGCTCCTACAATGAGCAGTTCTTC.

The J gene is TRBJ2-7, the V gene TRBV2; a weak D match, TRBD2 (5 bases). The CDR3 is 13 amino acids. Trimming took 6 bases from V and 3 from J, leaving 12 bases between them. Germline V CDR1 and CDR2: SNHLY, FYNNEI. The DNA of the CDR3 is TGTGCCAGCAGGTGGTTGGCGGGCTACGAGCAGTACTTC. Its translation: CASRWLAGYEQYF. Variable domain in full (rest from reference TRBV2 and TRBJ2-7): EPEVTQTPSHQVTQMGQEVILRCVPISNHLYFYWYRQILGQKVEFLVSFYNNEISEKSEIFDDQFSVERPDGSNFTLKIRSTKLEDSAMYFCASRWLAGYEQYFGPGTRLTVT.

The J gene is TRBJ2-2, the V gene TRBV12-3 or TRBV12-4, with a weak D call TRBD2 (6 bases). This CDR3 is built from 15 residues. Trimming took 2 bases from V and 6 from J, leaving 13 bases between them. CDR3 nucleotides: TGTGCCAGCAGTTTATCTAGCGCCGTTCCCGGGGAGCTGTTTTTT. It codes for CASSLSSAVPGELFF.

The chain has TRBV20-1 and TRBJ2-1; TRBD2 matches at 12 bases. Germline CDR1 and CDR2: DFQATT and SNEGSKA (reference sequence). V shed 0 bases and J 8 bases; nucleotides not matched to a gene: 2. The length of the CDR3 is 14 residues. The CDR3 reads CSARDLAGGDEQFF. The CDR3 DNA follows: TGCAGTGCTAGAGATCTAGCGGGAGGGGATGAGCAGTTCTTC.

This clonotype was seen more than once but under ten times. CDR3 coding DNA: TGCAGTGCTAATCTAGCGGGGGTCGGGGAGACCCAGTACTTC. Protein sequence: CSANLAGVGETQYF. The rearrangement uses TRBV20-1 and TRBJ2-5; 10 nucleotides line up with TRBD2. J was trimmed by 5 bases and V by 4 bases; bases with no gene match: 7. The CDR3 loop spans 14 amino acids. The germline V gene has CDR1 DFQATT and CDR2 SNEGSKA (reference sequence).

This clonotype has a handful of counts. The chain carries TRBV28 and TRBJ1-1, with no clear D. V was trimmed by 11 bases and J by 0 bases, leaving 13 bases between them. Germline values: CDR1 MDHEN, CDR2 SYDVKM. The CDR3 has 13 residues. This CDR3 reads CASLDGVNTEAFF. The DNA of the CDR3 is TGTGCCTCACTGGACGGAGTGAACACTGAAGCTTTCTTT.

The chain uses TRBV3-1 and TRBJ1-4, with a tentative D call TRBD1 (6 bases). V lost 5 bases and J lost 10, with 17 bases in between. In germline, CDR1 is LGHDT, CDR2 YNNKEL (reference sequence). This CDR3 region has 14 residues. CDR3 region: CASSETPGGGKLFF. The CDR3 region has the DNA TGTGCCAGCAGCGAAACGCCTGGGGGCGGAAAACTGTTTTTT.

The gene calls are TRBV5-1 and TRBJ1-4; 11 positions match TRBD1. The ends lost 4 bases at V and 8 bases at J; junction bases unmatched: 7. The length of the CDR3 is 15 residues. The germline CDR1 and CDR2 sequences are SGHRS and YFSETQ. This CDR3 is CASSPGDRGREKLFF. Written as DNA, the CDR3 is TGCGCCAGCAGCCCCGGGGACAGGGGGAGAGAAAAACTGTTTTTT. Full variable domain (remainder filled in from reference TRBV5-1 and TRBJ1-4): KAGVTQTPRYLIKTRGQQVTLSCSPISGHRSVSWYQQTPGQGLQFLFEYFSETQRNKGNFPGRFSGRQFSNSRSEMNVSTLELGDSALYLCASSPGDRGREKLFFGSGTQLSVL.

The rearrangement links TRBV5-1 to TRBJ1-1; tentatively, D is TRBD1 (6 bases). Germline CDR1 is SGHRS and CDR2 is YFSETQ. CDR3 length: 15 residues. Between the trimmed V and J ends, which lost 0 bases and 1 base, there was a span of 10 bases. CDR3 nucleotides: TGCGCCAGCAGCTTGGTTTACAGGGCGAACACTGAAGCTTTCTTT. It specifies CASSLVYRANTEAFF.

This clonotype was observed a few times. DNA of the CDR3: TGTGCCAGCAGCCAATCATCGTTGGCAACCTTGACCAAAAACATTCAGTACTTC. Its protein is CASSQSSLATLTKNIQYF. The genes are TRBV3-1 and TRBJ2-4; D gene uncertain. CDR3 length equals 18 residues. V lost 2 bases and J lost 2, with 19 bases in between. Germline CDR1 and CDR2: LGHDT and YNNKEL (reference sequence).

The genes are TRBV7-8 and TRBJ2-2, with 7 bases matching TRBD1. Germline assignment: CDR1 SGHVS and CDR2 FQNEAQ. Losses at the gene ends were 5 bases for V and 3 bases for J; bases not matched to a gene: 6. The CDR3 has 15 residues. DNA for the CDR3: TGTGCCAGCAGCCCTCGACAGGGTTACACCGGGGAGCTGTTTTTT. Translation gives CASSPRQGYTGELFF.

The chain links TRBV10-3 to TRBJ2-7; TRBD1 might be the D (5 bases). CDR1 is ENHRY, CDR2 SYGVKD, per germline. This CDR3 has 14 amino acids. Trimming shortened V by 0 bases and J by 2 bases, and 8 bases separated the two germline ends. CDR3 protein: CAISESDRAYEQYF. CDR3 coding DNA: TGTGCCATCAGTGAGTCTGACAGAGCCTACGAGCAGTACTTC.

In this sample, this clonotype turned up a few times. The CDR3 DNA reads as TGTGCCAGCAAGGGCGGTGAGCAGTTCTTC. This sequence encodes CASKGGEQFF. This chain joins TRBV12-3 or TRBV12-4 and TRBJ2-1; no firm D call. V lost 7 bases to trimming and J lost 9 bases, with 7 bases between them. The CDR3 spans 10 residues.

The chain carries TRBV4-1 and TRBJ2-7, with TRBD1 identical over 8 bases. Germline V CDR1 and CDR2: MGHRA, YSYEKL. This CDR3 is 17 amino acids long. Trimming at V came to 1 base and at J to 6 bases, leaving 14 bases not matched to a gene. CDR3 DNA: TGCGCCAGCAGCCAAGGGGTCTCGGACAGGGTTGGTGGCGAGCAGTACTTC. Amino acids: CASSQGVSDRVGGEQYF.

In its sample, this clonotype was seen a few times. The rearrangement joins TRBV29-1 to TRBJ2-2; D is undetermined. With 3 bases removed from V and 6 bases from J, the gap between germline ends came to 11 bases. Germline lookup yields CDR1 SQVTM and CDR2 ANQGSEA. This CDR3 region has 13 residues. In nucleotides, the CDR3 is TGCAGCGTTGAGCTAGTACGTTCCGGGGAGCTGTTTTTT. It specifies CSVELVRSGELFF.

This rearrangement joins TRBV10-3 to TRBJ2-5; D might be TRBD1 (5 bases). The CDR3 has 14 amino acids. From germline, CDR1 is ENHRY and CDR2 SYGVKD. The V gene lost 3 bases and the J gene lost 0 bases, with 8 bases spanning the gap. CDR3 region: CAISERQHQETQYF. In DNA form, the CDR3 reads TGTGCCATCAGTGAAAGACAGCACCAAGAGACCCAGTACTTC.

The chain has TRBV9 and TRBJ2-5; TRBD2 agrees at 7 bases. Germline CDR1 and CDR2: SGDLS and YYNGEE. The CDR3 consists of 15 residues. V lost 0 bases to trimming and J lost 2 bases; unmatched junction nucleotides: 4. The CDR3 DNA reads as TGTGCCAGCAGCGTAGATGGGGGGGAACAAGAGACCCAGTACTTC. Protein: CASSVDGGEQETQYF.

This clonotype came up a few times. V usage is TRBV4-3 and J usage is TRBJ1-5; no reliable D call. The V end was cut by 3 bases, the J end by 0 bases, with 9 bases between. Germline CDR1 reads LGHNA; CDR2 reads YSLEER. The CDR3 length is 15 residues. As DNA, the CDR3 is TGCGCCAGCAGCCAGGAGTGGGGTAGCAATCAGCCCCAGCATTTT. Encoded protein: CASSQEWGSNQPQHF.

The table lists this clonotype with a few counts. The chain joins TRBV7-9 to TRBJ2-3, with unresolved D. Trimming removed 1 base from V and 0 bases from J, with 5 bases in between. CDR1 and CDR2 from the germline V gene are SEHNR and FQNEAQ (reference sequence). CDR3 length: 14 amino acids. CDR3 loop: CASSLGHSTDTQYF. The CDR3 nucleotides read TGTGCCAGCAGCTTAGGGCATAGCACAGATACGCAGTATTTT.